What follows are 12 T cell receptor beta chains derived from one specimen sequenced in a study of blood T cell repertoires in COVID-19. The protocol was immunoSEQ multiplex PCR, while the TCRdb copy is restricted to in-frame clones and leaves out a portion. The sample has about 230,000 clones, roughly 85% seen once. Sequencing was done on a sample of peripheral blood. The source of these receptors is a man aged 45 to 65 with COVID-19, enrolled during active disease.

The chain combines TRBV7-9 with TRBJ2-3; 11 bases are shared with TRBD2. The CDR3 contains 16 residues. The V gene's germline CDR1 is SEHNR and CDR2 FQNEAQ (reference sequence). Trimming took 2 bases from V and 2 from J; bases not matched to a gene: 3. The CDR3 protein is CASSLLAGGDTDTQYF. The CDR3 nucleotides read TGTGCCAGCAGCTTACTAGCGGGGGGCGACACAGATACGCAGTATTTT.

The chain couples TRBV2 to TRBJ2-1; 9 nucleotides agree with TRBD1. Germline loops: CDR1 SNHLY, CDR2 FYNNEI. The trim removed 6 bases at V and 3 bases at J, leaving 6 bases unmatched. The CDR3 length is 15 residues. DNA for the CDR3: TGTGCCAGCAGGACCGGGACAGGGTTCTACAATGAGCAGTTCTTC. It yields the protein CASRTGTGFYNEQFF.

The J gene is TRBJ2-1, the V gene TRBV11-3; 12 positions match TRBD1. V shed 5 bases and J 9 bases; nucleotides not matched to a gene: 5. Germline CDR1 SGHNT, CDR2 YENEEA. The CDR3 sequence is 14 residues long. CDR3 sequence: CASSKGQGAVEQFF. The CDR3 coding sequence is TGTGCCAGCAGCAAGGGACAGGGGGCGGTTGAGCAGTTCTTC.

The gene calls are TRBV6-5 and TRBJ1-6; D gene ambiguous. Trimming stripped 6 bases from V and 6 bases from J, with 12 bases between. This CDR3 spans 14 amino acids. CDR1 and CDR2 (germline): MNHEY, SVGAGI. DNA for the CDR3: TGTGCCAGCAGAGCGACCCCTGCTAATTCACCCCTCCACTTT. Translation: CASRATPANSPLHF.

V and J are TRBV15 and TRBJ2-6; D might be TRBD1 (5 bases). V was pared by 0 bases and J by 12 bases, with 21 bases between. CDR1 and CDR2 from the germline V gene are LNHNV and YYDKDF (reference sequence). CDR3 size: 17 residues. CDR3 protein: CATSRDLRPDSSSVLTF. The CDR3 DNA follows: TGTGCCACCAGCAGAGACCTTCGACCCGACAGTTCGAGCGTCCTGACTTTC.

V is TRBV11-2 and J is TRBJ1-2; D remains ambiguous. This CDR3 spans 13 amino acids. Trimming shortened V by 3 bases and J by 1 base, and 6 bases separated the two germline ends. Germline CDR1 and CDR2: SGHAT and FQNNGV. The CDR3 sequence: CASSFGSNYGYTF. The DNA for the CDR3 is TGTGCCAGCAGCTTCGGTAGTAACTATGGCTACACCTTC.

The CDR3 reads CASSQDWDRGRRGNTIYF. DNA for the CDR3: TGTGCCAGCAGCCAAGATTGGGACAGGGGGCGCCGTGGAAACACCATATATTTT. The rearrangement links TRBV3-1 (or the pseudogene TRBV3-2) to TRBJ1-3; 12 nucleotides line up with TRBD1. Germline values: CDR1 LGHDT, CDR2 YNNKEL (reference sequence). The V gene end was trimmed by 0 bases and the J gene end by 3 bases; junction bases not matched to a gene: 6. The CDR3 runs 18 residues.

V and J are TRBV7-2 and TRBJ1-6, with 7 bases identical to TRBD1. The V segment lost 1 base and the J segment 4 bases; nucleotides outside the gene matches: 7. CDR1 and CDR2 (germline): SGHTA, FQGNSA. The CDR3 length is 17 residues. CDR3 sequence (DNA): TGTGCCAGCAGCTTAGTGGGACAGCTGCTTTATAATTCACCCCTCCACTTT. Translation: CASSLVGQLLYNSPLHF.

V usage is TRBV7-2 and J usage is TRBJ2-5, with 11 bases matching TRBD2. Germline CDR1 is SGHTA and CDR2 is FQGNSA. Trimming took 2 bases from V and 1 from J; bases not matched to a gene: 9. CDR3 length: 18 amino acids. CDR3 loop: CASSLNLRGTSGQETQYF. DNA for the CDR3: TGTGCCAGCAGCTTAAACCTACGTGGGACTAGCGGCCAAGAGACCCAGTACTTC.

CDR3 in amino acids: CASSKRDSGRRVTDTQYF. CDR3 DNA sequence: TGCGCCAGCAGCAAACGGGACTCAGGGAGGAGGGTCACAGATACGCAGTATTTT. The rearrangement uses TRBV5-1 and TRBJ2-3; D perhaps matches TRBD2 (6 bases). Trimming left V 4 bases short and J 2 bases short, with 23 bases between. Germline lookup yields CDR1 SGHRS and CDR2 YFSETQ. The CDR3 consists of 18 residues.

The chain joins TRBV28 to TRBJ2-7; 10 bases align to TRBD2. Trimming cost V 7 bases and J 4 bases; bases outside gene matches: 7. CDR1 and CDR2 (germline): MDHEN, SYDVKM. The CDR3 loop spans 14 amino acids. CDR3 protein: CASTDSGGLYEQYF. The CDR3 DNA reads TGTGCCAGCACGGATAGCGGGGGGTTGTACGAGCAGTACTTC.

The CDR3 DNA is TGTGCCAGCAGCACGGGGGTGGGCGGGGAGCTGTTTTTT. This codes for CASSTGVGGELFF. The genes are TRBV11-2 and TRBJ2-2, with a tentative D call TRBD2 (6 bases). This CDR3 has 13 residues. Germline lookup yields CDR1 SGHAT and CDR2 FQNNGV. V dropped 5 bases and J dropped 7 bases, with 11 bases sitting between them.